The clone carrying this T cell receptor (beta chain) was observed a handful of times. The antigen remains undetermined. The data were obtained in a study of CD8+ T cells in alopecia areata. Sequencing templates came from extracted RNA that was reverse transcribed into cDNA. Clones were read by immunoSEQ multiplex PCR, and TCRdb kept only the in-frame ones, dropping some. The sample contains around 34,000 clones, around 50% of which appear only once. The CDR3 contains 11 residues. The V end was cut by 2 bases, the J end by 8 bases, with 9 bases between. Germline CDR1 SQVTM, CDR2 ANQGSEA. Study-wide points: Especially in alopecia totalis/universalis, lesional scalp showed greater clonality than normal scalp did.

The chain combines TRBV29-1 with TRBJ1-2; no clear D. Sequenced sample: NKG2D-high CD8+ T cells sorted from blood. This receptor was obtained from a human donor with alopecia areata. For the CDR3, the DNA is TGCAGCGTTGAAAACCGGCAAGGCTACACCTTC. Translation: CSVENRQGYTF.